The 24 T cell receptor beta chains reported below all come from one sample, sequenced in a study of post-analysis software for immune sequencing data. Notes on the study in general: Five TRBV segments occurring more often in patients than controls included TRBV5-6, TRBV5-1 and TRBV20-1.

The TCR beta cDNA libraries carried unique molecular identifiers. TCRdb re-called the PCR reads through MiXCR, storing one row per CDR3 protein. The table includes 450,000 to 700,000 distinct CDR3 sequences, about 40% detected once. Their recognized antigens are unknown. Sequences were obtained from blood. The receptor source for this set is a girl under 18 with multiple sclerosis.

CDR3 region: CASSFRQGEDTQYF. The CDR3 bases are TGTGCCAGCAGCTTCAGACAGGGGGAAGATACGCAGTATTTT. The chain couples TRBV7-9 to TRBJ2-3; 9 nucleotides match TRBD1. Trimming cost V 3 bases and J 5 bases; bases outside gene matches: 3. Per the germline V gene, CDR1 is SEHNR and CDR2 is FQNEAQ (reference sequence). This CDR3 is 14 amino acids long.

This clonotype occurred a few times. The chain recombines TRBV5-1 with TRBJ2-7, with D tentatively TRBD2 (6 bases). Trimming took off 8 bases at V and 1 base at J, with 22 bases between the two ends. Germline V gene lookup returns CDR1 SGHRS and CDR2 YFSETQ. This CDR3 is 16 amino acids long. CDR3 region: CARARLGGIISYEQYF. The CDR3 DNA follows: TGCGCCAGGGCCCGTTTGGGGGGTATTATTTCCTACGAGCAGTACTTC.

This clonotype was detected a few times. As DNA, the CDR3 is TGCGCCAGCAGCCGAATCCCGGGGGGGAACACTGAAGCTTTCTTT. Amino acids: CASSRIPGGNTEAFF. The genes are TRBV4-1 and TRBJ1-1, with D possibly TRBD1 on 5 matching bases. The CDR3 has 15 amino acids. Germline V gene data show CDR1 as MGHRA and CDR2 as YSYEKL. The V end was cut by 4 bases, the J end by 1 base, with 13 bases between.

The chain's CDR3 is CASGLRDTLDADTQYF. CDR3 sequence (DNA): TGTGCTAGTGGTTTGAGGGACACCTTGGATGCAGATACGCAGTATTTT. The chain is built from TRBV12-5 and TRBJ2-3; weak D call: TRBD1 (6 bases). CDR1 is LGHNT, CDR2 FRNRAP, per germline. The CDR3 is 16 amino acids. The ends were cut back, 2 bases at V and 4 bases at J, with 16 bases in the middle.

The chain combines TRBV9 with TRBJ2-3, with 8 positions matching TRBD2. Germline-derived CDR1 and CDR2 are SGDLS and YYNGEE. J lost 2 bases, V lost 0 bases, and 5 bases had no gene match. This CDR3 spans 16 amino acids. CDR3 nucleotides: TGTGCCAGCAGCGTAGAGGGTAGCGGGATCACAGATACGCAGTATTTT. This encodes CASSVEGSGITDTQYF. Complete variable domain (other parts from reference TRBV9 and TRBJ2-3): DSGVTQTPKHLITATGQRVTLRCSPRSGDLSVYWYQQSLDQGLQFLIQYYNGEERAKGNILERFSAQQFPDLHSELNLSSLELGDSALYFCASSVEGSGITDTQYFGPGTRLTVL.

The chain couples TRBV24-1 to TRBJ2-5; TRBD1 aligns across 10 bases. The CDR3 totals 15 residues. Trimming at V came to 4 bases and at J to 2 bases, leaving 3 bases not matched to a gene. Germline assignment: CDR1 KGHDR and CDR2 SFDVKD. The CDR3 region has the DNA TGTGCCACCAGTGAGAGGACAGGGGGACAAGAGACCCAGTACTTC. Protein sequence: CATSERTGGQETQYF.

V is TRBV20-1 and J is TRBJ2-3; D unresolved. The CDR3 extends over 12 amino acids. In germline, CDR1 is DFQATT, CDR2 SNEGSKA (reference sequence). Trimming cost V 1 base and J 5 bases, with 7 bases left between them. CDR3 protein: CSARGYQDTQYF. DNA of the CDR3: TGCAGTGCTAGAGGGTACCAAGATACGCAGTATTTT.

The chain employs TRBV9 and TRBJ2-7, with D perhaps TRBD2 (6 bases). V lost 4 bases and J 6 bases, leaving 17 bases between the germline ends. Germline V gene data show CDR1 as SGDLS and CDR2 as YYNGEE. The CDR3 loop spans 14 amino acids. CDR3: CASSFSSSVGEQYF. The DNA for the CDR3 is TGTGCCAGCAGCTTCAGCTCTAGCGTTGGCGAGCAGTACTTC.

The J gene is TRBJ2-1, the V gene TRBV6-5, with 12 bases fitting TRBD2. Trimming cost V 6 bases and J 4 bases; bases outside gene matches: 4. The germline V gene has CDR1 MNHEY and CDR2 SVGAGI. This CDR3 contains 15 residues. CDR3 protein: CASSRTSGRYNEQFF. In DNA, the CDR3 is TGTGCCAGCAGCCGTACTAGCGGGAGGTACAATGAGCAGTTCTTC.

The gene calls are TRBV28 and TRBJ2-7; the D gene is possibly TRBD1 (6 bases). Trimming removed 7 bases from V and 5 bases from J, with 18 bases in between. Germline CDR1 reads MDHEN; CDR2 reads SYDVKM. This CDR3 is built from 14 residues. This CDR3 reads CASTAEGVLDEQYF. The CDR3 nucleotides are TGTGCCAGCACCGCCGAGGGGGTGCTGGACGAGCAGTACTTC.

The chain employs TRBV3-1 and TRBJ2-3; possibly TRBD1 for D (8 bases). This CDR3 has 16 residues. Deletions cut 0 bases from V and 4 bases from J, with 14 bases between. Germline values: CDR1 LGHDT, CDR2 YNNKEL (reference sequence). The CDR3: CASSQDTGGAADTQYF. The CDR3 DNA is TGTGCCAGCAGCCAAGATACAGGGGGGGCCGCAGATACGCAGTATTTT.

The CDR3 sequence: CASSPSGVRDTQYF. The CDR3 DNA reads TGTGCCAGCAGCCCCAGCGGGGTGCGGGATACGCAGTATTTT. The chain joins TRBV7-9 to TRBJ2-3; 7 positions agree with TRBD2. Unmatched junction bases numbered 8, after V lost 5 bases and J lost 6 bases. The germline V gene has CDR1 SEHNR and CDR2 FQNEAQ (reference sequence). The CDR3 has 14 amino acids.

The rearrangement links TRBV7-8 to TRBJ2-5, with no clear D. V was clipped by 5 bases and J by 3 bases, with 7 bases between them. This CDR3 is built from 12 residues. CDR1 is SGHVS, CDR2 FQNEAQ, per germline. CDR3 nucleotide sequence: TGTGCCAGCAGCCCAATTAAAGAGACCCAGTACTTC. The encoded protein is CASSPIKETQYF.

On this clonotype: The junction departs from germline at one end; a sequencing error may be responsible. The CDR3 loop is CASSPRDRETQYF. CDR3 nucleotides: TGTGCTAGCAGCCCTCGGGACAGAGAGACCCAGTACTTC. The J gene is TRBJ2-5, the V gene TRBV7-7; 7 bases fit TRBD1. Looked up from germline, CDR1 is SSHAT and CDR2 is FNYEAQ (reference sequence). The CDR3 has 13 residues.

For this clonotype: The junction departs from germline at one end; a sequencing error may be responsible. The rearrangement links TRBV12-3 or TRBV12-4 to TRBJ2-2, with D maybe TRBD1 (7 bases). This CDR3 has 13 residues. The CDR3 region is CAIMTGNTGGLFF. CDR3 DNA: TGTGCCATCATGACAGGGAACACCGGGGGGCTGTTTTTT.

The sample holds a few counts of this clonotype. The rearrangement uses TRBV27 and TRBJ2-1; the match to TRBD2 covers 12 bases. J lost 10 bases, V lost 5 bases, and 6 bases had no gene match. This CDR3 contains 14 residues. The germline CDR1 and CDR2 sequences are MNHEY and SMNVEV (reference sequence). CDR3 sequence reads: CASSPTSGRIEQFF. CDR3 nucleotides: TGTGCCAGCAGTCCTACTAGCGGGAGGATAGAGCAGTTCTTC.

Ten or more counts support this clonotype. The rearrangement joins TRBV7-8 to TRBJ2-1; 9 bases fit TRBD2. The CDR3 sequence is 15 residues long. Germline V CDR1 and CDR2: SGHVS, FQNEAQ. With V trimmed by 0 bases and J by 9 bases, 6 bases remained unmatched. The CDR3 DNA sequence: TGTGCCAGCAGCTTAGCGCGGGGGGGCGGGCGTGAGCAGTTCTTC. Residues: CASSLARGGGREQFF.

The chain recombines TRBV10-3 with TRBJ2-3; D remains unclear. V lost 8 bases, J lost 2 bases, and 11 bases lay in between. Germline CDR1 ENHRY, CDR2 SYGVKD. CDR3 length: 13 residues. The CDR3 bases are TGTGCCATCCGGGTTCCCCCCACAGATACGCAGTATTTT. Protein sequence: CAIRVPPTDTQYF.

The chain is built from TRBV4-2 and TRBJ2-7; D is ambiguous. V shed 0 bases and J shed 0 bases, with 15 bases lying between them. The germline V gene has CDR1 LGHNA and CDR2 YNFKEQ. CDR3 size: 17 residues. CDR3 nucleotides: TGTGCCAGCAGCCAAGATATTAGACCTCAAAGCTCCTACGAGCAGTACTTC. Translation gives CASSQDIRPQSSYEQYF.

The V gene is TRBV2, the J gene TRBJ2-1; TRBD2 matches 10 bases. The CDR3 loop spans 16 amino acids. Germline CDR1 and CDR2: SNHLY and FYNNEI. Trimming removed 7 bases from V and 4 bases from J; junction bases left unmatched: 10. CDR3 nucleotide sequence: TGTGCCAGCACTTCTTTAGCGGGGGGTCGGTACAATGAGCAGTTCTTC. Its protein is CASTSLAGGRYNEQFF.

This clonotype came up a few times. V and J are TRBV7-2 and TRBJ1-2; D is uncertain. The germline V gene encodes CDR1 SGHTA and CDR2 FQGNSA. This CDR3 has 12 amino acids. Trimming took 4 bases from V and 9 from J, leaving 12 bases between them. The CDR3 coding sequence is TGTGCCAGCAGCTCAGGACGACCTCGCTACACCTTC. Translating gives CASSSGRPRYTF. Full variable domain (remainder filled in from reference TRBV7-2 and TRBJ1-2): GAGVSQSPSNKVTEKGKDVELRCDPISGHTALYWYRQSLGQGLEFLIYFQGNSAPDKSGLPSDRFSAERTGGSVSTLTIQRTQQEDSAVYLCASSSGRPRYTFGSGTRLTVV.

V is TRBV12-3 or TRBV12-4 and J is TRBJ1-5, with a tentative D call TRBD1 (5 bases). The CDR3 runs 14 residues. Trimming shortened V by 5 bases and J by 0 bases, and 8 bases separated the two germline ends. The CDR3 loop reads CASSQDSSNQPQHF. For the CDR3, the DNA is TGTGCCAGCAGTCAAGACAGTAGCAATCAGCCCCAGCATTTT.

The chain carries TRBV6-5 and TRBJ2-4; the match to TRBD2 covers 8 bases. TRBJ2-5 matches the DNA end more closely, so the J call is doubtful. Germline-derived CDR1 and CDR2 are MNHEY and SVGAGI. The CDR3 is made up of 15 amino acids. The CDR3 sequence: CASSPTAGAQETQYF. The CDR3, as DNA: TGTGCCAGCAGTCCCACAGCGGGGGCCCAAGAGACCCAGTACTTC.

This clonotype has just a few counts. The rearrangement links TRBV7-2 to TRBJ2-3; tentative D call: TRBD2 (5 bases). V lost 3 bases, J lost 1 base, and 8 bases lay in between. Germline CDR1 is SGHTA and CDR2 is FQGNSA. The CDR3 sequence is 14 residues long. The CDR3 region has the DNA TGTGCCAGCAGCTTTGAGAGGGGCACAGATACGCAGTATTTT. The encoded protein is CASSFERGTDTQYF. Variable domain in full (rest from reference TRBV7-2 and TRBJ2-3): GAGVSQSPSNKVTEKGKDVELRCDPISGHTALYWYRQSLGQGLEFLIYFQGNSAPDKSGLPSDRFSAERTGGSVSTLTIQRTQQEDSAVYLCASSFERGTDTQYFGPGTRLTVL.